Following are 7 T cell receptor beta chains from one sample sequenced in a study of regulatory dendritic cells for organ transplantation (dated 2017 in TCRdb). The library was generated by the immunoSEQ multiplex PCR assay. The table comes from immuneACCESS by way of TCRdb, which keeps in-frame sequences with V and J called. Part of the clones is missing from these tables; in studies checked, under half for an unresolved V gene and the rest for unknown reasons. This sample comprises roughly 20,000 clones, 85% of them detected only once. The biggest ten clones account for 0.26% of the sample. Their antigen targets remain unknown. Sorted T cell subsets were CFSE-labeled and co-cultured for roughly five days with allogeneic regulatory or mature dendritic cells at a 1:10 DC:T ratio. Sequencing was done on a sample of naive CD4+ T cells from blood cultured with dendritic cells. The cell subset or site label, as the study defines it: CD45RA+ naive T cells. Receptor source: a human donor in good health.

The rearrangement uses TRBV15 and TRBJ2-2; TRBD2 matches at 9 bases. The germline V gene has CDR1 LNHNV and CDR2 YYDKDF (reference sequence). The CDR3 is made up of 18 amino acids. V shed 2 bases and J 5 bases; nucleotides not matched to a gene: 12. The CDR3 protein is CATSRIRLGREGTGELFF. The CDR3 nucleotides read TGTGCCACCAGCAGAATCCGATTGGGGCGGGAGGGTACCGGGGAGCTGTTTTTT.

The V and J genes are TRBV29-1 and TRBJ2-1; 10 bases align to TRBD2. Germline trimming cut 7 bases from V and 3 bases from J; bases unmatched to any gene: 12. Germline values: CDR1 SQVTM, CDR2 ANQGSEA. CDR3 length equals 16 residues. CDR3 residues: CSAQLGVAGGYNEQFF. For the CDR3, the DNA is TGCAGCGCGCAGCTCGGGGTAGCGGGGGGCTACAATGAGCAGTTCTTC.

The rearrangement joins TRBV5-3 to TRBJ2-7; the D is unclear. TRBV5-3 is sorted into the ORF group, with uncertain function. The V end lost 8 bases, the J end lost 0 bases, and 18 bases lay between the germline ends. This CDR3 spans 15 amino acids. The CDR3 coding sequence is TGTGCCAGCAGCCTCGGACCCTTAAACTCCTACGAGCAGTACTTC. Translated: CASSLGPLNSYEQYF.

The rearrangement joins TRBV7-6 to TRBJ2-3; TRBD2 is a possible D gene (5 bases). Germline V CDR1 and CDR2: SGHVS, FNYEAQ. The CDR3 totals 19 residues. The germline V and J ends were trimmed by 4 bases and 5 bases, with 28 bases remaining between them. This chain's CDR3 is CASSSRSNARRLKEDTQYF. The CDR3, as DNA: TGTGCCAGCAGCTCCCGTTCGAACGCCAGGAGGCTAAAAGAAGATACGCAGTATTTT.

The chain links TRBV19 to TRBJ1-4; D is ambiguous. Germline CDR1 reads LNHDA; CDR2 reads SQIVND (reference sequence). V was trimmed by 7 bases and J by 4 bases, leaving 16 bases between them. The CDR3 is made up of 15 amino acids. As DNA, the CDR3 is TGTGCCAGTACTCAAAGCGGCGGAGGTAATGAAAAACTGTTTTTT. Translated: CASTQSGGGNEKLFF.

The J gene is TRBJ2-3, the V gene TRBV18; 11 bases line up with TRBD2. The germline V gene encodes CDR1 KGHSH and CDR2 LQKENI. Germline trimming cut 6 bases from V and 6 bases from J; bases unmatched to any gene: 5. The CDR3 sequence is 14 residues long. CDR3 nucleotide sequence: TGTGCCAGCTCTCAAACTAGCGGGGGTGATACGCAGTATTTT. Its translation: CASSQTSGGDTQYF. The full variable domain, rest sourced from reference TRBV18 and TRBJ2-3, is NAGVMQNPRHLVRRRGQEARLRCSPMKGHSHVYWYRQLPEEGLKFMVYLQKENIIDESGMPKERFSAEFPKEGPSILRIQQVVRGDSAAYFCASSQTSGGDTQYFGPGTRLTVL.

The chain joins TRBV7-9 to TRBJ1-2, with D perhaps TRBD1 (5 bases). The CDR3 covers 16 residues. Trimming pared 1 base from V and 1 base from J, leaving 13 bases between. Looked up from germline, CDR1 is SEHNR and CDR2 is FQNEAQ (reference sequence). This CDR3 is CASSLGGTAGNYGYTF. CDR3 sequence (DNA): TGTGCCAGCAGCTTAGGGGGGACCGCCGGTAACTATGGCTACACCTTC.